A single sample is the source of the 16 T cell receptor beta chains below, sequenced in a study of blood T cell repertoires in COVID-19. Assay used: immunoSEQ multiplex PCR; TCRdb lists only in-frame clones, some missing. The sample contains 250,000 to 300,000 clones, roughly four fifths of which appear only once. Sequenced: PBMCs or T cells enriched from blood (not recorded which). The receptors derive from a man aged 35-49 years who had been exposed to COVID-19.

The CDR3 DNA sequence: TGTGCCAGCAGCTTAGGCGTCTCTGGGGCCAACGTCCTGACTTTC. This translates into CASSLGVSGANVLTF. The chain carries TRBV11-3 and TRBJ2-6, with D hard to call. Trimming took off 1 base at V and 0 bases at J, with 4 bases between the two ends. Per the germline V gene, CDR1 is SGHNT and CDR2 is YENEEA. CDR3 length: 15 amino acids.

This clone was recorded a few times. This chain uses TRBV4-2 with TRBJ1-2, with D perhaps matching TRBD1 (5 bases). CDR3 length equals 15 residues. Germline lookup yields CDR1 LGHNA and CDR2 YNFKEQ. V gave up 1 base and J gave up 6 bases, with 15 bases separating them. The DNA of the CDR3 is TGTGCCAGCAGCCAAGTGACTGGCAGGGCTAATGGCTACACCTTC. Translating gives CASSQVTGRANGYTF.

This chain uses TRBV5-5 with TRBJ1-2; 7 nucleotides align to TRBD1. CDR3 length equals 15 residues. CDR1 SGHKS and CDR2 YYEKEE come from the germline V gene (reference sequence). The J segment lost 4 bases and the V segment lost 4 bases, leaving 10 bases of the junction unmatched. The CDR3 region is CASSQGGAFSYGYTF. The DNA for the CDR3 is TGTGCCAGCAGCCAAGGGGGCGCGTTTAGCTATGGCTACACCTTC.

The DNA of the CDR3 is TGCAGTGCTAGTGCAGCTAACTATGGCTACACCTTC. Encoded protein: CSASAANYGYTF. The chain is built from TRBV20-1 and TRBJ1-2; D is unresolved. Germline loops: CDR1 DFQATT, CDR2 SNEGSKA (reference sequence). This CDR3 has 12 amino acids. V was clipped by 3 bases and J by 0 bases, with 5 bases between them.

V and J are TRBV4-2 and TRBJ2-7; 11 nucleotides align to TRBD2. This CDR3 contains 18 residues. Trimming removed 5 bases from V and 0 bases from J; junction bases left unmatched: 12. In germline, CDR1 is LGHNA, CDR2 YNFKEQ. CDR3 bases: TGTGCCAGCAGCTTAAGGGCTCGACTAGCGGGGCTCTCCTACGAGCAGTACTTC. Translation gives CASSLRARLAGLSYEQYF.

This clone came up many times. The chain links TRBV9 to TRBJ2-1; TRBD2 aligns across 7 bases. V lost 2 bases to trimming and J lost 5 bases; unmatched junction nucleotides: 4. The length of the CDR3 is 14 residues. The germline V gene has CDR1 SGDLS and CDR2 YYNGEE. The DNA for the CDR3 is TGTGCCAGCAGCGTCGGCGGGAGCGACAATGAGCAGTTCTTC. The encoded protein is CASSVGGSDNEQFF.

This chain links TRBV5-6 with TRBJ2-3; the match to TRBD2 covers 11 bases. The CDR3 extends over 17 amino acids. J gave up 0 bases and V 2 bases, and 5 bases lay outside the gene matches. Germline CDR1 reads SGHDT; CDR2 reads YYEEEE. The CDR3 spells CASSFPGLAASTDTQYF. In DNA, the CDR3 is TGTGCCAGCAGCTTTCCGGGACTAGCGGCTAGCACAGATACGCAGTATTTT.

This chain links TRBV2 with TRBJ2-7; maybe TRBD2 (6 bases). Germline lookup yields CDR1 SNHLY and CDR2 FYNNEI. The CDR3 has 12 amino acids. V lost 8 bases, J lost 6 bases, and 14 bases lay in between. CDR3 sequence: CASHPGGGEQYF. As DNA, the CDR3 is TGTGCCAGCCACCCCGGGGGTGGCGAGCAGTACTTC.

The chain recombines TRBV2 with TRBJ1-5; tentatively, D is TRBD1 (6 bases). This CDR3 has 16 residues. V was shortened by 5 bases and J by 2 bases, with 16 bases between the two germline ends. CDR1 and CDR2 (germline): SNHLY, FYNNEI. The CDR3 DNA reads as TGTGCCAGCAGTTTCACAGGGAGGGTGGGCAATCAGCCCCAGCATTTT. This translates into CASSFTGRVGNQPQHF.

The genes are TRBV6-5 and TRBJ2-3, with D possibly TRBD2 on 7 matching bases. CDR1 is MNHEY, CDR2 SVGAGI, per germline. The germline V and J ends were trimmed by 5 bases and 6 bases, with 18 bases remaining between them. The CDR3 contains 15 residues. The CDR3, as DNA: TGTGCCAGCAGTCGGAGGGGGGGGATGGAGGATACGCAGTATTTT. Amino acids: CASSRRGGMEDTQYF.

V is TRBV3-1 (or the pseudogene TRBV3-2) and J is TRBJ2-2, with D possibly being TRBD2 (5 bases). Germline V gives CDR1 LGHDT, CDR2 YNNKEL (reference sequence). V was pared by 1 base and J by 4 bases, with 13 bases between. The CDR3 has 16 residues. DNA for the CDR3: TGTGCCAGCAGCCAAGGAGGAGGACGGTTCACCGGGGAGCTGTTTTTT. Its protein product is CASSQGGGRFTGELFF.

V gene TRBV2 combines with J gene TRBJ2-4; 9 bases fit TRBD1. Germline loops: CDR1 SNHLY, CDR2 FYNNEI. The CDR3 contains 16 residues. Losses at the gene ends were 9 bases for V and 6 bases for J; bases not matched to a gene: 15. Here the CDR3 DNA reads TGTGCCAGTAGAGACTCCGGGACAGGGATGGGAAACATTCAGTACTTC. Translating gives CASRDSGTGMGNIQYF.

This chain joins TRBV9 and TRBJ2-5; 7 bases are a match to TRBD2. The V gene's germline CDR1 is SGDLS and CDR2 YYNGEE. The CDR3 spans 15 residues. Unmatched junction bases numbered 6, after V lost 0 bases and J lost 4 bases. The CDR3 DNA reads TGTGCCAGCAGCGTAGGGACTAGTGAGGCAGAGACCCAGTACTTC. This gives the protein CASSVGTSEAETQYF.

This clone was observed a few times. The chain combines TRBV10-3 with TRBJ2-2, with TRBD1 matching over 12 bases. Germline CDR1 reads ENHRY; CDR2 reads SYGVKD. The CDR3 runs 15 residues. After removal of 4 bases from V and 7 bases from J, the junction contained 4 bases not matched to a gene. The CDR3 is CAISGGQGAGGELFF. CDR3 nucleotides: TGTGCCATCAGTGGGGGACAGGGGGCCGGCGGGGAGCTGTTTTTT.

The chain links TRBV3-1 (or the pseudogene TRBV3-2) to TRBJ2-4; 10 positions match TRBD2. In germline, CDR1 is LGHDT, CDR2 YNNKEL (reference sequence). Trimming took 0 bases from V and 8 from J; bases not matched to a gene: 7. The CDR3 totals 16 residues. CDR3 sequence reads: CASSQDASSGRYIQYF. CDR3 in DNA: TGTGCCAGCAGCCAAGACGCGTCTAGCGGGAGATACATTCAGTACTTC.

The gene calls are TRBV10-1 and TRBJ1-1; 7 nucleotides line up with TRBD1. Germline values: CDR1 WNHNN, CDR2 SYGVQD (reference sequence). The V segment lost 6 bases and the J segment 5 bases; nucleotides outside the gene matches: 6. CDR3 size: 13 residues. CDR3 sequence: CASSDTGETEAFF. The CDR3 DNA sequence: TGCGCCAGCAGCGATACAGGGGAAACTGAAGCTTTCTTT.